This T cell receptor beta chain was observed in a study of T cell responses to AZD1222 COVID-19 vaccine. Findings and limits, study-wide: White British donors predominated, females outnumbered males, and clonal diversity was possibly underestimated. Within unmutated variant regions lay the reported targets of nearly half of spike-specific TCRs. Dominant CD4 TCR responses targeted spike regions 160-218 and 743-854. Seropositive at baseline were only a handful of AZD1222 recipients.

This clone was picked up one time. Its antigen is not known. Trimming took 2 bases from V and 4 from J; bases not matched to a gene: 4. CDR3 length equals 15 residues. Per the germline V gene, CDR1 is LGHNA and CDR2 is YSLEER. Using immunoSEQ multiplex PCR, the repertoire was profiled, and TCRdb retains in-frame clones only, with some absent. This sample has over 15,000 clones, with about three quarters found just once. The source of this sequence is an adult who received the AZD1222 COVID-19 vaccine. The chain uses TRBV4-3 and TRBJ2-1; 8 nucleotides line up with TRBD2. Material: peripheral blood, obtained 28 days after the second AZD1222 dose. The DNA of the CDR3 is TGCGCCAGCAGCCAATCCGCGGGGGGTTACAATGAGCAGTTCTTC. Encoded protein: CASSQSAGGYNEQFF.